Included here is one T cell receptor beta chain sequence, with context. Its antigen is unknown. Deletions cut 6 bases from V and 3 bases from J, with 15 bases between. There are 15 residues in the CDR3. Germline CDR1 and CDR2: MNHEY and SMNVEV (reference sequence). The tumor samples were collected prior to definitive surgery or chemotherapy. Profiled with immunoSEQ multiplex PCR; TCRdb holds only in-frame clones, not every one. The repertoire holds about 2,200 clones, around three fifths seen once, with approximately 15% in the top ten. This entry comes from a study of high-grade serous ovarian cancer treatment subgroups. Study at large: Each sample yielded on average around 7,500 unique TCR beta rearrangements from around 15,000 reads. Study-level points and caveats: Higher neoantigen levels went with greater TCR clonal relatedness. Different patients shared almost no repertoire; same-patient tumors shared roughly 0.095 to 0.85. These tumor repertoires lack spatial information from bulk sequencing.

This receptor was identified in a human donor with high-grade serous ovarian cancer. Sequencing input: tumor tissue. The V gene is TRBV27, the J gene TRBJ1-5, with D perhaps TRBD1 (6 bases). CDR3 DNA sequence: TGTGCCAGCAGCCCCTGGGCAGGGGACAATCAGCCCCAGCATTTT. Protein: CASSPWAGDNQPQHF.